This T cell receptor (beta chain) stems from a study of shared clonotypes between healthy human individuals (dated by TCRdb to about 2020). Some background on the complete study: A few men and a couple of women, aged 18 to 49 years, made up the cohort. Libraries were prepared and TCR repertoires were sequenced by different laboratories using diverse techniques, in order to increase sequencing depth and limit assay-specific biases. Each donor's leukapheresis produced roughly between roughly 0.85 and 9.5 billion PBMCs. The study deeply sequenced blood TCR repertoires of several healthy adults to estimate repertoire size and the extent of clonotype sharing between individuals.

The full study reports these points: Based on pairwise subsampling, the degree of clonotype sharing among donors was expected to be affected by sequencing depth. Because the study included a small number of donors, the genetic and exposure-history diversity represented was limited. Sampling was limited to blood, and TCR repertoires in tissue likely differ from TCR repertoires in blood.

Using the deep immunoSEQ assay, TCR CDR3 regions were amplified from genomic DNA by multiplex PCR. For each cell subset, the extracted genomic DNA was distributed evenly across all wells of several immunoSEQ 96-well plates, and each plate served as one replicate. For unsorted PBMC, approximately 0.3 ug of genomic DNA, equivalent to roughly 30,000 T cell genomes, went into each replicate PCR. Ten immunoSEQ deep assay plates were used to sequence the unsorted PBMC genomic DNA. Purified libraries were quantified with a Qubit 3.0 fluorometer, sized on a Bioanalyzer 2100, and re-quantified with the KAPA Library Quantification kit. Every immunoSEQ 96-well plate was sequenced on a dedicated single-read 150-cycle Illumina NextSeq 550 flow cell. In the authors' own workflow: Because the immunoSEQ output included only junctional sequences and no quality scores, the filtering could not be the same as the filtering used for full-length reads. Sequences were annotated with PyIR, a Python wrapper for IgBLAST v1.9, using IMGT germline references to assign V/J genes and CDR3. Reads were filtered out if the reads had weak V/J assignments (E-value above 1e-6), no CDR3, stop codons, out-of-frame junctions, or ambiguous translated residues. A V3J clonotype was defined by an identical inferred V gene, J gene, and CDR3 amino acid sequence. Percentage overlap between repertoires was computed as shared unique clonotypes divided by the size of the smaller repertoire. Three approaches were used to assess repertoire richness: RTK rarefaction, the Chao1 estimator, and Recon v2.1 estimates of unobserved clonotypes. This is the immuneACCESS table as TCRdb keeps it, with only in-frame sequences that have V and J called. A part of the clones is gone; compared with another copy, unresolved V genes explain less than half, and the rest is unexplained. V, J and clone size are taken as reported in that table, and D and trimming were inferred from the DNA itself. The sample includes about 96,000 clones, with less than 60% observed a single time. The ten largest clones add up to less than 15% of the sample.

From the cysteine through the phenylalanine, the CDR3 covers 16 amino acids. Only the CDR3 portion is preserved as DNA: 48 bases, with reading frame beginning at the first base. CDR1 and CDR2, per the germline V gene, are LGHNA and YSLEER. Between the V and J ends, shortened by 5 bases and 4 bases respectively, the junction contains 20 bases. On this clone: Its antigen remains unidentified. Within one base of it there is no much larger clone, and no base qualities were kept.

Donors were healthy HIV-negative adults with no recently reported acute infections or vaccinations. All donors were Caucasian adults living in Nashville, Tennessee, USA. For unsorted samples, roughly 86 million PBMCs were counted and genomic DNA was extracted with the QIAamp DNA Blood Mini kit. Blood was obtained by leukapheresis, after which PBMCs were separated by Ficoll-Histopaque density gradient centrifugation and cryopreserved in liquid nitrogen vapor phase. The V and J segments used are TRBV4-3 and TRBJ1-1; the D gene is possibly TRBD1, with 5 bases matching. Specimen: PBMCs. This clonotype was sampled from a woman aged 35 to 49 in good health. Some clones in this sample may be carry-over from other donors' samples. The DNA sequence is given as TGCGCCAGCAGCTCCTCCCCTGATAACGGGGGCACTGAAGCTTTCTTT. Translated, it gives CASSSSPDNGGTEAFF.